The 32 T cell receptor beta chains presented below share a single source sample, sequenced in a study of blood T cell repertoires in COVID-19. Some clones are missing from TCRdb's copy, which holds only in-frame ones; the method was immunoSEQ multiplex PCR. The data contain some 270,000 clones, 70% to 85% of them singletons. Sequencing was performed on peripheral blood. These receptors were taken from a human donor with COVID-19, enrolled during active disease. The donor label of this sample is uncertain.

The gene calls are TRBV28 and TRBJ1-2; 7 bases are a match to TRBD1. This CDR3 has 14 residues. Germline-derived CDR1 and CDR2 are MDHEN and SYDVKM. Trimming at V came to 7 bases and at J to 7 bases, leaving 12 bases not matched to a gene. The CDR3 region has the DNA TGTGCCAGCATCCCACAGGGGAAGGTCTTTGGCTACACCTTC. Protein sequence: CASIPQGKVFGYTF.

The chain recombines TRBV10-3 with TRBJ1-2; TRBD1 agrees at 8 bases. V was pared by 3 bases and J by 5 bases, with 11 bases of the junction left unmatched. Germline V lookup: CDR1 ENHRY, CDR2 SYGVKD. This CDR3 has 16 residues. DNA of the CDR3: TGTGCCATCAGTGACGTCAGCCAGGGGGCTCGGTATGGCTACACCTTC. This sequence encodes CAISDVSQGARYGYTF.

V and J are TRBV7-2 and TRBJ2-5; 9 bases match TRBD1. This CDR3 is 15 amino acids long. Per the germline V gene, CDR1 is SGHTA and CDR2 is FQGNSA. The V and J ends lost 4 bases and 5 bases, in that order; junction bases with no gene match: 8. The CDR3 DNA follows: TGTGCCAGCAGCTCGATGACCGGACAGGGGGAGACCCAGTACTTC. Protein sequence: CASSSMTGQGETQYF.

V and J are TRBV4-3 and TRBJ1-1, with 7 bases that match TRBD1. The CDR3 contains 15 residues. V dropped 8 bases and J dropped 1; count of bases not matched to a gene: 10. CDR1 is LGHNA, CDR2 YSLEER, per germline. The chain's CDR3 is CASRHADRQNTEAFF. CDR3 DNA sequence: TGCGCCAGCCGACACGCGGACAGGCAGAACACTGAAGCTTTCTTT.

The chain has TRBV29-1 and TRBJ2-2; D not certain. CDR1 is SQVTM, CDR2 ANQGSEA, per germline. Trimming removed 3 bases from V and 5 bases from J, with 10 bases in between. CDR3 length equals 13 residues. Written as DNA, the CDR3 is TGCAGCGTTGATCAATATCAGACCGGGGAGCTGTTTTTT. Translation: CSVDQYQTGELFF.

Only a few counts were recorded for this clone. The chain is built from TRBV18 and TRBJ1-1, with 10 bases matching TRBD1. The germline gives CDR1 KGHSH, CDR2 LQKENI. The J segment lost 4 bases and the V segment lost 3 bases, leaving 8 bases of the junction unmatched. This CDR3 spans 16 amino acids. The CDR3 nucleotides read TGTGCCAGCTCACCCTTGACAGGGGGCCGTGGCACTGAAGCTTTCTTT. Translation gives CASSPLTGGRGTEAFF.

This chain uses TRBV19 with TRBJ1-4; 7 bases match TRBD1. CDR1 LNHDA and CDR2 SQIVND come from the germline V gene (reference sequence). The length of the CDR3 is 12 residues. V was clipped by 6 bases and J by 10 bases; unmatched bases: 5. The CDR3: CASSGTERKLFF. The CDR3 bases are TGTGCCAGTAGCGGGACAGAGCGAAAACTGTTTTTT.

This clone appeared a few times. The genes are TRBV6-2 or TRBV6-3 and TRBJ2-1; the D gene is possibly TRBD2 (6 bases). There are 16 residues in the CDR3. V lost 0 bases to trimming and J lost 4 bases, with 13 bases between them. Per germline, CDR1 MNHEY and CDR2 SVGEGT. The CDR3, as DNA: TGTGCCAGCAGTTACTCGTGGGGAGGCTCTTACAATGAGCAGTTCTTC. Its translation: CASSYSWGGSYNEQFF.

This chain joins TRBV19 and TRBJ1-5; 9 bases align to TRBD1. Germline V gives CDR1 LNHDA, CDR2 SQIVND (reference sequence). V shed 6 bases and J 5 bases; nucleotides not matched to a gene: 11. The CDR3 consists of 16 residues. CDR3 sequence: CASRGRQGVSDQPQHF. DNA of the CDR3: TGTGCCAGTAGAGGGCGACAGGGGGTTTCCGATCAGCCCCAGCATTTT.

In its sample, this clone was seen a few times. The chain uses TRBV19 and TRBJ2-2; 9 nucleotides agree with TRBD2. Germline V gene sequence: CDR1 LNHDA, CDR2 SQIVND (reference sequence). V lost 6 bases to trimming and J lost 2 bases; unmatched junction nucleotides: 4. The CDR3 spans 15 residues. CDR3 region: CASRAGLANTGELFF. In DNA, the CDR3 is TGTGCCAGTAGGGCGGGACTAGCCAACACCGGGGAGCTGTTTTTT.

The CDR3 loop is CASSQTRGGGLAGGELFF. The CDR3 region has the DNA TGTGCCAGCAGCCAAACTCGAGGGGGGGGACTAGCGGGAGGTGAGCTGTTTTTT. The chain combines TRBV3-1 (or the pseudogene TRBV3-2) with TRBJ2-2, with TRBD2 identical over 15 bases. This CDR3 has 18 residues. The germline CDR1 and CDR2 sequences are LGHDT and YNNKEL (reference sequence). Trimming removed 2 bases from V and 11 bases from J; junction bases left unmatched: 12.

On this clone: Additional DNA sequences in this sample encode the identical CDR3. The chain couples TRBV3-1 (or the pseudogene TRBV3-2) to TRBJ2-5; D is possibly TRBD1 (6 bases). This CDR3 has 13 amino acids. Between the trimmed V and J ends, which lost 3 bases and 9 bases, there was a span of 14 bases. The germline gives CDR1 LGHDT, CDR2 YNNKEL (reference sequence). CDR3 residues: CASSQEWGRSQYF. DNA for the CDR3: TGTGCCAGCAGCCAGGAGTGGGGGCGGTCCCAGTACTTC.

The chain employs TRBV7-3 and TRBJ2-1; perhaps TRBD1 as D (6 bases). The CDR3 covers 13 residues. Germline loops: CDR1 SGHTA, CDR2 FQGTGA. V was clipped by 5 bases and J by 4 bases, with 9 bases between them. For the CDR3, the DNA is TGTGCCAGCAGCCGTACAGGGTACAATGAGCAGTTCTTC. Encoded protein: CASSRTGYNEQFF.

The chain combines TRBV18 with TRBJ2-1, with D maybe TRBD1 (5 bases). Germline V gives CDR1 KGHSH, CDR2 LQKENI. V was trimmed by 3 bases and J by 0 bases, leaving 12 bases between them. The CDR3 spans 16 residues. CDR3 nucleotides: TGTGCCAGCTCACCTTCCTTGCAGGGCTCCTACAATGAGCAGTTCTTC. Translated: CASSPSLQGSYNEQFF.

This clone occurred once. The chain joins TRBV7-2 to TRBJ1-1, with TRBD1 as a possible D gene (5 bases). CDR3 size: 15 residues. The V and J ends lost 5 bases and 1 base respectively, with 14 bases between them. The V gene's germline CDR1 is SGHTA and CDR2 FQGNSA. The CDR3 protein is CASSVIGGSNTEAFF. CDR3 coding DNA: TGTGCCAGCAGCGTGATTGGGGGGTCGAACACTGAAGCTTTCTTT.

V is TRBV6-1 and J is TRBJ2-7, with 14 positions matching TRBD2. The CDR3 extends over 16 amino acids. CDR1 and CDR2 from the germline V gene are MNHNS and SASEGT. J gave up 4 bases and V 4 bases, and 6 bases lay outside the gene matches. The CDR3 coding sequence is TGTGCCAGCAGTGGCGGGACTAGCGGGAGTAGATACGAGCAGTACTTC. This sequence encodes CASSGGTSGSRYEQYF.

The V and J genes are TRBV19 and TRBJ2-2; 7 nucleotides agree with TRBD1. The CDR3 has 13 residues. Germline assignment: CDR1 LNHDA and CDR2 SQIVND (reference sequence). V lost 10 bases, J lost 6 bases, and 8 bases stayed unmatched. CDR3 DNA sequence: TGTGCCACTTCACAGGGGTTGGCCGGGGAGCTGTTTTTT. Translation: CATSQGLAGELFF.

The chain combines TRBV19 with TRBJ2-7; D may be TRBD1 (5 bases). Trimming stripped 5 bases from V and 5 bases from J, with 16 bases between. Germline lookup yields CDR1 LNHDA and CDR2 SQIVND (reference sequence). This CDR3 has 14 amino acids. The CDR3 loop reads CASSQQVGADEQYF. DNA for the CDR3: TGTGCCAGTAGTCAACAGGTAGGGGCCGACGAGCAGTACTTC.

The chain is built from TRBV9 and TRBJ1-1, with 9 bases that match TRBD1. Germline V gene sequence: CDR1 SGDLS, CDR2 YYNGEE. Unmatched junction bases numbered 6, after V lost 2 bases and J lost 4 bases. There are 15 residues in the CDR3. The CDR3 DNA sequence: TGTGCCAGCAGCGTTACAGGACAGGGGATCACTGAAGCTTTCTTT. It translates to CASSVTGQGITEAFF.

The CDR3 protein is CASSQRQGSGSPLHF. CDR3 bases: TGTGCCAGCAGCCAAAGACAGGGGAGTGGCTCACCCCTCCACTTT. The J gene is TRBJ1-6, the V gene TRBV3-1 (or the pseudogene TRBV3-2); TRBD1 agrees at 8 bases. Trimming took 2 bases from V and 10 from J; bases not matched to a gene: 7. The CDR3 consists of 15 residues. From germline, CDR1 is LGHDT and CDR2 YNNKEL (reference sequence).

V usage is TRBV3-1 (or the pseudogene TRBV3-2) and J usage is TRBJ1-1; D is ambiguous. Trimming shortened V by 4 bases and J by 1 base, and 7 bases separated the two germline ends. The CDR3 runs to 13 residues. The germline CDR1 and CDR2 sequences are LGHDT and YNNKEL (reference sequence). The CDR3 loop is CASSLVANTEAFF. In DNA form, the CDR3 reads TGTGCCAGCAGCCTCGTAGCGAACACTGAAGCTTTCTTT.

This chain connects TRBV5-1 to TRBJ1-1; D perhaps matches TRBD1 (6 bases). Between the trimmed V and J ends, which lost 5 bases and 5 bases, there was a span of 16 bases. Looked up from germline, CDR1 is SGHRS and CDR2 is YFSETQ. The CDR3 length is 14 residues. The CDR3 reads CASRPPNRETEAFF. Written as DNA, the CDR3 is TGCGCCAGCAGACCCCCGAACAGGGAGACTGAAGCTTTCTTT.

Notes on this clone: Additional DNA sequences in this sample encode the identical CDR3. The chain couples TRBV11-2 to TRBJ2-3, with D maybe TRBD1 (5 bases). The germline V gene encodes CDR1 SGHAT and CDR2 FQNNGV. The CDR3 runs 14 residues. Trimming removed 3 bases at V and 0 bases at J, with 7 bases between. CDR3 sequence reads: CASSFDRSTDTQYF. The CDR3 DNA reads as TGTGCCAGCAGCTTCGACAGAAGCACAGATACGCAGTATTTT. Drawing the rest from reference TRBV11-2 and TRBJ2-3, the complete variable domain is EAGVAQSPRYKIIEKRQSVAFWCNPISGHATLYWYQQILGQGPKLLIQFQNNGVVDDSQLPKDRFSAERLKGVDSTLKIQPAKLEDSAVYLCASSFDRSTDTQYFGPGTRLTVL.

Here the CDR3 DNA reads TGTGCCAGCAGGGGGGCCGATAACACTGAAGCTTTCTTT. Protein sequence: CASRGADNTEAFF. The rearrangement joins TRBV6-5 to TRBJ1-1; a weak D match, TRBD1 (6 bases). Trimming took 6 bases from V and 2 from J, leaving 10 bases between them. The CDR3 runs to 13 residues. The germline V gene encodes CDR1 MNHEY and CDR2 SVGAGI.

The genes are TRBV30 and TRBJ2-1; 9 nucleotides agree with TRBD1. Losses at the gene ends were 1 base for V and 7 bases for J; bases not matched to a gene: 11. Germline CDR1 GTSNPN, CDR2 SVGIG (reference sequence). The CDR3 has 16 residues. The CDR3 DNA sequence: TGTGCCTGGAGTGGAGCCTCCGGACAGGGGTGGAATGAGCAGTTCTTC. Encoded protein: CAWSGASGQGWNEQFF.

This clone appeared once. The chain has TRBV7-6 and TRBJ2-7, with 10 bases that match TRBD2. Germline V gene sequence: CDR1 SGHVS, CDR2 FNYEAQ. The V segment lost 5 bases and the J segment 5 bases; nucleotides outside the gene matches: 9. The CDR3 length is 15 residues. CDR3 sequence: CASSPPSGSYHEQYF. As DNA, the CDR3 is TGTGCCAGCAGCCCTCCTAGCGGGAGTTACCACGAGCAGTACTTC.

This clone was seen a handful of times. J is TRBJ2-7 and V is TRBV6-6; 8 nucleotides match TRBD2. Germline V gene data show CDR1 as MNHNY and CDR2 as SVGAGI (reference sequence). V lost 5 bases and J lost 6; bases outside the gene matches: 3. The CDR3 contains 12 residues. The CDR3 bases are TGTGCCAGCAGTCCGGGACTAGTCGAGCAGTACTTC. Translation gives CASSPGLVEQYF.

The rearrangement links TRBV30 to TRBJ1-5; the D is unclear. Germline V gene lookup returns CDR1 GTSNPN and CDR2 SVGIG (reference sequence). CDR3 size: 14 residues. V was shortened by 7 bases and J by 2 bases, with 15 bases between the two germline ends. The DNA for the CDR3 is TGTGCCTTTCAGGCGGGAGATGGCAATCAGCCCCAGCATTTT. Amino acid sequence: CAFQAGDGNQPQHF.

CDR3 loop: CASSKDSTGELFF. The DNA for the CDR3 is TGTGCCAGCAGTAAAGACTCCACCGGGGAGCTGTTTTTT. V usage is TRBV9 and J usage is TRBJ2-2; D gene uncertain. The germline V gene encodes CDR1 SGDLS and CDR2 YYNGEE. Trimming cost V 5 bases and J 4 bases, with 9 bases left between them. This CDR3 comprises 13 residues.

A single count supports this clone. The CDR3, as DNA: TGCGCCAGCAGCCCTTCCGGGACAGGGAGCTCCTACGAGCAGTACTTC. This gives the protein CASSPSGTGSSYEQYF. The V call is TRBV4-3, the J call TRBJ2-7, with 9 positions matching TRBD1. Germline V gene sequence: CDR1 LGHNA, CDR2 YSLEER. The trim removed 4 bases at V and 0 bases at J, leaving 7 bases unmatched. This CDR3 spans 16 amino acids.

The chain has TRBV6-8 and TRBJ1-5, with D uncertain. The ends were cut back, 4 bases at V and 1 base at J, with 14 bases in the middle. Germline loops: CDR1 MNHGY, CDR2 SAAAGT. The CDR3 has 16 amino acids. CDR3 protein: CASSWPKRESNQPQHF. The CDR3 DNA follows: TGTGCCAGCAGTTGGCCAAAAAGGGAGAGCAATCAGCCCCAGCATTTT.

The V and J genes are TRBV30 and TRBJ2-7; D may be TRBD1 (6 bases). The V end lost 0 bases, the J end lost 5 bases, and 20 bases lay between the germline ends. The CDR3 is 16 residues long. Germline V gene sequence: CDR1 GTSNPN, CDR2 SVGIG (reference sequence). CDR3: CAWSVVRDIRSNEQYF. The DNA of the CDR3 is TGTGCCTGGAGTGTTGTCAGGGACATCCGATCTAACGAGCAGTACTTC.